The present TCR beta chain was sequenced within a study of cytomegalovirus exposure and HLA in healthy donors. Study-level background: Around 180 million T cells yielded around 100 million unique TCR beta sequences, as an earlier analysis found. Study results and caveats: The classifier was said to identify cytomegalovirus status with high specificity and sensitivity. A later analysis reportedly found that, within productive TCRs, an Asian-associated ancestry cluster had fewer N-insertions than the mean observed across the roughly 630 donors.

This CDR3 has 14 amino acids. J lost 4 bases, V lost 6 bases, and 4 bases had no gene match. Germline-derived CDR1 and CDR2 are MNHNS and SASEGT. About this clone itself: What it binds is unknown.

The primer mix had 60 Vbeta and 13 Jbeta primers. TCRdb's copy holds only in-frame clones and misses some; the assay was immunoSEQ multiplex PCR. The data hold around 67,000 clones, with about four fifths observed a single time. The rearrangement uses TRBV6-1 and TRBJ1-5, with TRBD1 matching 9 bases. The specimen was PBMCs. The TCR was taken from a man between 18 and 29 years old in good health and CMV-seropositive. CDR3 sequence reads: CASRQTGGNQPQHF. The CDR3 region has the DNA TGTGCCAGCAGGCAGACAGGGGGGAATCAGCCCCAGCATTTT.